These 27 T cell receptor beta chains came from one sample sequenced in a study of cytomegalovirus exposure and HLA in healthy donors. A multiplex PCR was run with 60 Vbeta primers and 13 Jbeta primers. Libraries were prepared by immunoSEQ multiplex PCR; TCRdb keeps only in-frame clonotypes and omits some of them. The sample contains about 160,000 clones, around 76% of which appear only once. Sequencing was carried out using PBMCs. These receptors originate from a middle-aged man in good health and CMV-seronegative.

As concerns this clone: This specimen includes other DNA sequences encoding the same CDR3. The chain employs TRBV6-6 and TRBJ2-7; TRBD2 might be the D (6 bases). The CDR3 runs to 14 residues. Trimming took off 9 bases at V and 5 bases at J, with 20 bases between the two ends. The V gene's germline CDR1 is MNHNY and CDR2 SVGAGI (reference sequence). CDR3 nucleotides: TGTGCCAGTAGTCCGGGAGCCCCTTTCGACGAGCAGTACTTC. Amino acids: CASSPGAPFDEQYF.

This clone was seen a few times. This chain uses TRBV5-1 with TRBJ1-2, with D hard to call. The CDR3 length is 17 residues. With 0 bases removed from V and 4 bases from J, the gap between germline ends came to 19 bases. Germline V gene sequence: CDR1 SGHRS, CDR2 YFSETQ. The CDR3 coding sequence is TGCGCCAGCAGCTTGGCCAGCGGGGAAAACCGTATCTATGGCTACACCTTC. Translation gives CASSLASGENRIYGYTF.

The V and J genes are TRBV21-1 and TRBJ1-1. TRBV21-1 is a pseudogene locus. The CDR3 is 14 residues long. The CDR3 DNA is TGTGCCAACTATTTGTCGGGAGGCGGCACTGAAGCTTTCTTT. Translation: CANYLSGGGTEAFF.

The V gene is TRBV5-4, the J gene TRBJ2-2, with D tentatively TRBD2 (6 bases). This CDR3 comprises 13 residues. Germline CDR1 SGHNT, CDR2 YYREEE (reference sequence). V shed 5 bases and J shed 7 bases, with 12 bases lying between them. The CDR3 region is CASRGGNVGELFF. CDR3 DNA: TGTGCCAGCAGGGGAGGAAATGTCGGGGAGCTGTTTTTT.

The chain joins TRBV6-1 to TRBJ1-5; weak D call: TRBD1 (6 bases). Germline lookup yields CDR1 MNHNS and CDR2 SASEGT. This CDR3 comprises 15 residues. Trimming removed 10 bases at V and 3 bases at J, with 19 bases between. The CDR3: CAIQMTGTYNQPQHF. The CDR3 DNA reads TGTGCCATACAGATGACAGGCACATACAATCAGCCCCAGCATTTT.

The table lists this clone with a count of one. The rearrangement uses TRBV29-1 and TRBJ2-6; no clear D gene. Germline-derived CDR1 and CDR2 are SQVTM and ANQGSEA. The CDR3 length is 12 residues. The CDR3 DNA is TGCGCGACTTTATCTGGGGCCAACGTCCTGACTTTC. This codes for CATLSGANVLTF.

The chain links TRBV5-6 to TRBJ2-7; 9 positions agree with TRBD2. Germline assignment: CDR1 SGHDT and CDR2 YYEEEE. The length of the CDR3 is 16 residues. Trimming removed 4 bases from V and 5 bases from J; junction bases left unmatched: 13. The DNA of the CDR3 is TGTGCCAGCAGCCACCGGTCTAGCGGGATTGGCCACGAGCAGTACGTC. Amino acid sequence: CASSHRSSGIGHEQYV.

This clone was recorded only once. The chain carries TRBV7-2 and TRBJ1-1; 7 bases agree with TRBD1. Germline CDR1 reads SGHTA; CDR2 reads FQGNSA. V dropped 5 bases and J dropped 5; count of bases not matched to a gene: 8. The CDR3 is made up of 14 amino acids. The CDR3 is CASSLTGRITEAFF. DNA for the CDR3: TGTGCCAGCAGCCTGACAGGGAGGATAACTGAAGCTTTCTTT.

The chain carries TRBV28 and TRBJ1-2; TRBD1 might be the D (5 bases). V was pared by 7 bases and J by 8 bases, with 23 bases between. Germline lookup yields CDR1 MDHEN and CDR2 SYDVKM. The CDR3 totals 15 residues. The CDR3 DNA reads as TGTGCCAGCATCCATCAGGGTTTGGGCTATGGAGGCTACACCTTC. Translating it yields CASIHQGLGYGGYTF.

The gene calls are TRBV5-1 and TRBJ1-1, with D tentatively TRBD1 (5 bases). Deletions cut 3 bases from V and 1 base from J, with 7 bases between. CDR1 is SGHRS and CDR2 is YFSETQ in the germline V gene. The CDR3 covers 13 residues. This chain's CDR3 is CASSSQENTEAFF. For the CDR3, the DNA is TGCGCCAGCAGCTCACAGGAGAACACTGAAGCTTTCTTT. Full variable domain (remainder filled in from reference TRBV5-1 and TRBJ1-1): KAGVTQTPRYLIKTRGQQVTLSCSPISGHRSVSWYQQTPGQGLQFLFEYFSETQRNKGNFPGRFSGRQFSNSRSEMNVSTLELGDSALYLCASSSQENTEAFFGQGTRLTVV.

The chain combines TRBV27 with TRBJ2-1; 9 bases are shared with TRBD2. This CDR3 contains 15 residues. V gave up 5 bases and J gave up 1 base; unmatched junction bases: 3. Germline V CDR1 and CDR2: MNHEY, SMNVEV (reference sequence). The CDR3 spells CASSLSGGSYNEQFF. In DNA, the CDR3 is TGTGCCAGCAGTCTTAGCGGGGGTTCCTACAATGAGCAGTTCTTC.

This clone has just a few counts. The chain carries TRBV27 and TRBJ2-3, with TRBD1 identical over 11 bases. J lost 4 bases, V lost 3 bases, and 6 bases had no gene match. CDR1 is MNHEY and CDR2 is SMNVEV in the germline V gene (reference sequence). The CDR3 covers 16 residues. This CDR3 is CASSLSGQGGADTQYF. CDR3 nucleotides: TGTGCCAGCAGTTTGTCGGGACAGGGGGGAGCAGATACGCAGTATTTT.

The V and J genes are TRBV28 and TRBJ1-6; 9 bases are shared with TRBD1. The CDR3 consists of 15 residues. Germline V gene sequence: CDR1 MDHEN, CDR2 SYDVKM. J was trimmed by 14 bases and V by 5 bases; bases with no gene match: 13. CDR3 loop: CASSPPGTGRDTLHF. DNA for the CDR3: TGTGCCAGCAGTCCTCCGGGGACAGGGCGCGACACCCTCCACTTT.

CDR3 protein: CASSLEGLAGYNEQFF. The CDR3 DNA reads TGTGCCAGCAGCTTAGAGGGGCTAGCGGGCTACAATGAGCAGTTCTTC. The chain employs TRBV7-9 and TRBJ2-1, with 8 bases that match TRBD2. J was trimmed by 3 bases and V by 1 base; bases with no gene match: 5. The CDR3 is 16 amino acids. The germline CDR1 and CDR2 sequences are SEHNR and FQNEAQ (reference sequence).

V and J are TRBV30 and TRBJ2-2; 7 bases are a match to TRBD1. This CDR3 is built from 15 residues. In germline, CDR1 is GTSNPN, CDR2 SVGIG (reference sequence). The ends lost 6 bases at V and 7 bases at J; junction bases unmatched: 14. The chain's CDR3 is CACQRRQGDHGELFF. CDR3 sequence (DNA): TGTGCCTGTCAAAGGAGGCAGGGGGATCACGGGGAGCTGTTTTTT.

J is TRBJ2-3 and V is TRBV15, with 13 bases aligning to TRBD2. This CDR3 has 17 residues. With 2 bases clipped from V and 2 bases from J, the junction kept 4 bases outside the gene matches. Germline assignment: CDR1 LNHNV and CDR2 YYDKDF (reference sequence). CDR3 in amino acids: CATSRSGLAGLTDTQYF. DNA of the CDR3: TGTGCCACCAGCAGATCGGGACTAGCGGGACTCACAGATACGCAGTATTTT. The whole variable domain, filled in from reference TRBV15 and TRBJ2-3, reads DAMVIQNPRYQVTQFGKPVTLSCSQTLNHNVMYWYQQKSSQAPKLLFHYYDKDFNNEADTPDNFQSRRPNTSFCFLDIRSPGLGDTAMYLCATSRSGLAGLTDTQYFGPGTRLTVL.

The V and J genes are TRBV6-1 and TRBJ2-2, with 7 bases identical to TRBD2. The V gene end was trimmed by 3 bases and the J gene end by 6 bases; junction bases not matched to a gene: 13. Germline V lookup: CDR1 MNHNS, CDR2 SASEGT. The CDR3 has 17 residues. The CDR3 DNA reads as TGTGCCAGCAGTGATATGGGGGGAGGGCCTGGGGCCGGGGAGCTGTTTTTT. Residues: CASSDMGGGPGAGELFF.

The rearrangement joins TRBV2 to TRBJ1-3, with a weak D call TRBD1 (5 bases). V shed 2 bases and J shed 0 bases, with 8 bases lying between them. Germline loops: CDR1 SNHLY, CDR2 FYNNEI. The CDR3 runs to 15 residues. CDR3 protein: CASSEKGFSGNTIYF. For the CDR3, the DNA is TGTGCCAGCAGTGAAAAGGGGTTCTCTGGAAACACCATATATTTT.

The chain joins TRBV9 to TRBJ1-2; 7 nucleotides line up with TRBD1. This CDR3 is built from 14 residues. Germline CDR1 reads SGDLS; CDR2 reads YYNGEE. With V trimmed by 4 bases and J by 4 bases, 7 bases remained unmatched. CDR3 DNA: TGTGCCAGCAGCACTCAGACAGGGACCTATGGCTACACCTTC. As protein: CASSTQTGTYGYTF.

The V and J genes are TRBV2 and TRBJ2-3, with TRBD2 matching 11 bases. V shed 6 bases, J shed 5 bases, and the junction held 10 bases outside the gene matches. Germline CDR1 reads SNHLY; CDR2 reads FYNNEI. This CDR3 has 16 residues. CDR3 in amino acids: CASRATSGGLRDTQYF. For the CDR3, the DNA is TGTGCCAGCAGGGCCACTAGCGGGGGCCTGAGAGATACGCAGTATTTT. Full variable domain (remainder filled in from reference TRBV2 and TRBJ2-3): EPEVTQTPSHQVTQMGQEVILRCVPISNHLYFYWYRQILGQKVEFLVSFYNNEISEKSEIFDDQFSVERPDGSNFTLKIRSTKLEDSAMYFCASRATSGGLRDTQYFGPGTRLTVL.

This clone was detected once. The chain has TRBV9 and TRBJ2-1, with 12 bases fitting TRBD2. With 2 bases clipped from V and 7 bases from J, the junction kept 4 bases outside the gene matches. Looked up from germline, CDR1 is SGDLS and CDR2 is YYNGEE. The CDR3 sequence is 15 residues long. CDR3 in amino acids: CASSVSTSGRNEQFF. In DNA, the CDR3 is TGTGCCAGCAGCGTGAGTACTAGCGGGAGGAATGAGCAGTTCTTC.

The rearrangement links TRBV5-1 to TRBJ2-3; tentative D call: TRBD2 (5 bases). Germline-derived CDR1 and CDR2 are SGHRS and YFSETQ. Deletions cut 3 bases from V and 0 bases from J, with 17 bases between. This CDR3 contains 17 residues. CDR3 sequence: CASSSNPGYSSTDTQYF. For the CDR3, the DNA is TGCGCCAGCAGCTCCAACCCGGGATACAGTAGCACAGATACGCAGTATTTT.

CDR3 coding DNA: TGTGCCACCACCTCCGGGCGGGAGGGCCGACCCTACGAGCAGTACTTC. Translating it yields CATTSGREGRPYEQYF. This chain uses TRBV10-3 with TRBJ2-7; 9 nucleotides line up with TRBD2. The ends lost 10 bases at V and 2 bases at J; junction bases unmatched: 15. The germline CDR1 and CDR2 sequences are ENHRY and SYGVKD. This CDR3 has 16 residues.

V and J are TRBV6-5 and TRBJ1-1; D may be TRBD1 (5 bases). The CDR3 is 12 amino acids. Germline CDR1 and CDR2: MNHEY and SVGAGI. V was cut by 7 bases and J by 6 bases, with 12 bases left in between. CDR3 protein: CASILPGAEAFF. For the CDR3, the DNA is TGTGCCAGCATTTTACCGGGGGCTGAAGCTTTCTTT.

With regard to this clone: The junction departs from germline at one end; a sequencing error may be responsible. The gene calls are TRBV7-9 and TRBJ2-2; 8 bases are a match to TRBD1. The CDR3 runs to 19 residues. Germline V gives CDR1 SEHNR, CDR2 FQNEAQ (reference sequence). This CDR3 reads CSSSPPARADRDTTGELFF. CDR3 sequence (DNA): TGTTCCAGCAGCCCCCCGGCGCGGGCGGACAGGGATACCACCGGGGAGCTGTTTTTT.

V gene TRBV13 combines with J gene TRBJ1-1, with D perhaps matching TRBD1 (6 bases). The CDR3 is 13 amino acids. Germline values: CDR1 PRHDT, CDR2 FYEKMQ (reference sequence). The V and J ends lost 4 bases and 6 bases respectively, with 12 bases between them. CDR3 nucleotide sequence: TGTGCCAGCAGCTACCCAGGGGATGCTGAAGCTTTCTTT. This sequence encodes CASSYPGDAEAFF.

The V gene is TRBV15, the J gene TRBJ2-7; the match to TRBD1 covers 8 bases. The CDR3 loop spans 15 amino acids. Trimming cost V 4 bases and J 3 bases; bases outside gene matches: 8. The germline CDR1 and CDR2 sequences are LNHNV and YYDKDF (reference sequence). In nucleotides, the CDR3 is TGTGCCACCAGCAACCTCGGCAGGGGGCTCTACGAGCAGTACTTC. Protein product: CATSNLGRGLYEQYF.